This passage covers 26 T cell receptor beta chains from one sample sequenced in a study of shared clonotypes between healthy human individuals. Some clones are missing from TCRdb's copy, which holds only in-frame ones; the method was immunoSEQ multiplex PCR. Here the sample spans fewer than 650,000 clones, around 78% being singletons. Sequencing was performed on PBMCs. The receptors come from a woman in her 40s in good health. Some clones in this sample may be carry-over from other donors' samples.

The genes are TRBV7-9 and TRBJ2-1, with TRBD2 matching over 7 bases. Losses at the gene ends were 4 bases for V and 4 bases for J; bases not matched to a gene: 10. The CDR3 is 16 residues long. From germline, CDR1 is SEHNR and CDR2 FQNEAQ (reference sequence). CDR3 protein: CASSSPGGSAYNEQFF. In nucleotides, the CDR3 is TGTGCCAGCAGCTCTCCGGGCGGGAGTGCTTACAATGAGCAGTTCTTC.

The chain carries TRBV5-1 and TRBJ2-7; the D gene is possibly TRBD1 (6 bases). The CDR3 is made up of 15 amino acids. Germline V gives CDR1 SGHRS, CDR2 YFSETQ. V was shortened by 4 bases and J by 0 bases, with 14 bases between the two germline ends. This CDR3 reads CASSRLQGISYEQYF. CDR3 DNA sequence: TGCGCCAGCAGCCGACTCCAGGGGATCTCCTACGAGCAGTACTTC.

This clone was seen a handful of times. The chain carries TRBV9 and TRBJ1-5; D uncertain. The CDR3 has 13 residues. Germline assignment: CDR1 SGDLS and CDR2 YYNGEE. V was clipped by 4 bases and J by 7 bases, with 12 bases between them. CDR3 amino acids: CASSLTPRQPQHF. CDR3 nucleotide sequence: TGTGCCAGCAGCCTTACGCCCAGGCAGCCCCAGCATTTT. The whole variable domain, remainder taken from reference TRBV9 and TRBJ1-5, is DSGVTQTPKHLITATGQRVTLRCSPRSGDLSVYWYQQSLDQGLQFLIQYYNGEERAKGNILERFSAQQFPDLHSELNLSSLELGDSALYFCASSLTPRQPQHFGDGTRLSIL.

The chain combines TRBV7-8 with TRBJ1-2; 10 bases are a match to TRBD1. J lost 1 base, V lost 5 bases, and 7 bases had no gene match. CDR1 and CDR2 from the germline V gene are SGHVS and FQNEAQ. This CDR3 comprises 16 residues. CDR3 nucleotide sequence: TGTGCCAGCAGCCCCCGGACAGGGGGACTTAACTATGGCTACACCTTC. It codes for CASSPRTGGLNYGYTF.

V is TRBV9 and J is TRBJ1-1; TRBD1 matches at 8 bases. V shed 4 bases, J shed 4 bases, and the junction held 15 bases outside the gene matches. CDR1 SGDLS and CDR2 YYNGEE come from the germline V gene. The CDR3 has 17 amino acids. The DNA for the CDR3 is TGTGCCAGCAGCAGTAGTGGGCCCGGACAGGGAGGCACTGAAGCTTTCTTT. The encoded protein is CASSSSGPGQGGTEAFF. Full variable domain (outside the CDR3, taken from reference TRBV9 and TRBJ1-1): DSGVTQTPKHLITATGQRVTLRCSPRSGDLSVYWYQQSLDQGLQFLIQYYNGEERAKGNILERFSAQQFPDLHSELNLSSLELGDSALYFCASSSSGPGQGGTEAFFGQGTRLTVV.

This clone has a handful of counts. In the same sample, other DNA sequences code for this CDR3. The J gene is TRBJ2-7, the V gene TRBV27; D gene unclear. CDR1 and CDR2 from the germline V gene are MNHEY and SMNVEV (reference sequence). The CDR3 spans 12 residues. Trimming shortened V by 3 bases and J by 4 bases, and 7 bases separated the two germline ends. CDR3 in amino acids: CASSLRGYEQYF. The CDR3 coding sequence is TGTGCCAGCAGTTTGAGAGGATACGAGCAGTACTTC.

Notes on this clone: In the same sample, other DNA sequences code for this CDR3. This chain connects TRBV5-1 to TRBJ1-5, with D possibly being TRBD1 (6 bases). Trimming took off 5 bases at V and 5 bases at J, with 17 bases between the two ends. Germline V gene data show CDR1 as SGHRS and CDR2 as YFSETQ. The CDR3 loop spans 15 amino acids. The CDR3 DNA is TGCGCCAGCAGTCTTGGACAGTCGGGCGATCAGCCCCAGCATTTT. Its translation is CASSLGQSGDQPQHF.

A few counts support this clone. The rearrangement joins TRBV7-9 to TRBJ1-5; the D is unclear. CDR3 length equals 12 residues. The V end was cut by 1 base, the J end by 7 bases, with 5 bases between. Germline CDR1 SEHNR, CDR2 FQNEAQ (reference sequence). The CDR3 loop is CASSLDGQPQHF. The DNA of the CDR3 is TGTGCCAGCAGCTTAGACGGACAGCCCCAGCATTTT.

The CDR3 nucleotides read TGTGCCAGCAGTGCCGGGACAGATTCCACCGGGGAGCTGTTTTTT. The encoded protein is CASSAGTDSTGELFF. The chain carries TRBV6-6 and TRBJ2-2, with 7 bases matching TRBD1. With V trimmed by 5 bases and J by 4 bases, 7 bases remained unmatched. CDR3 length: 15 amino acids. Germline loops: CDR1 MNHNY, CDR2 SVGAGI (reference sequence).

This rearrangement joins TRBV6-1 to TRBJ2-7; D tentatively fits TRBD1 or TRBD2 (6 bases each). This CDR3 has 14 residues. Germline values: CDR1 MNHNS, CDR2 SASEGT. The ends were cut back, 6 bases at V and 2 bases at J, with 14 bases in the middle. This CDR3 is CASRGGRDTYEQYF. The DNA of the CDR3 is TGTGCCAGCAGGGGGGGCAGGGACACCTACGAGCAGTACTTC.

The chain couples TRBV5-4 to TRBJ2-5; possible D gene TRBD2, 5 bases. Trimming took 4 bases from V and 4 from J, leaving 14 bases between them. The CDR3 length is 14 residues. Germline V CDR1 and CDR2: SGHNT, YYREEE (reference sequence). CDR3: CASSPPGFRETQYF. As DNA, the CDR3 is TGTGCCAGCAGCCCCCCGGGATTCAGAGAGACCCAGTACTTC.

V is TRBV14 and J is TRBJ2-7; unclear D gene. This CDR3 is 15 amino acids long. Germline-derived CDR1 and CDR2 are SGHDN and FVKESK. V was cut by 3 bases and J by 0 bases, with 12 bases left in between. In DNA, the CDR3 is TGTGCCAGCAGCCACGGGCCCAGCGACTCCTACGAGCAGTACTTC. It is translated as CASSHGPSDSYEQYF.

This chain connects TRBV18 to TRBJ2-2; D not certain. V was trimmed by 1 base and J by 6 bases, leaving 6 bases between them. The CDR3 totals 13 residues. Looked up from germline, CDR1 is KGHSH and CDR2 is LQKENI. The CDR3 loop is CASSPREPGELFF. The CDR3 DNA follows: TGTGCCAGCTCACCACGAGAGCCCGGGGAGCTGTTTTTT. Together with reference TRBV18 and TRBJ2-2, the CDR3 gives the full variable domain: NAGVMQNPRHLVRRRGQEARLRCSPMKGHSHVYWYRQLPEEGLKFMVYLQKENIIDESGMPKERFSAEFPKEGPSILRIQQVVRGDSAAYFCASSPREPGELFFGEGSRLTVL.

This sequence joins TRBV7-9 and TRBJ2-7; 9 bases fit TRBD1. The CDR3 is 16 residues long. Germline values: CDR1 SEHNR, CDR2 FQNEAQ (reference sequence). V shed 1 base and J 5 bases; nucleotides not matched to a gene: 9. CDR3 in amino acids: CASSLVEGQGSDEQYF. Written as DNA, the CDR3 is TGTGCCAGCAGCTTAGTAGAGGGACAGGGATCCGACGAGCAGTACTTC. The whole variable domain, filled in from reference TRBV7-9 and TRBJ2-7, reads DTGVSQNPRHKITKRGQNVTFRCDPISEHNRLYWYRQTLGQGPEFLTYFQNEAQLEKSRLLSDRFSAERPKGSFSTLEIQRTEQGDSAMYLCASSLVEGQGSDEQYFGPGTRLTVT.

The chain carries TRBV7-3 and TRBJ2-3, with D maybe TRBD2 (6 bases). This CDR3 is built from 16 residues. CDR1 and CDR2 from the germline V gene are SGHTA and FQGTGA. Between the trimmed V and J ends, which lost 5 bases and 1 base, there was a span of 16 bases. CDR3 in DNA: TGTGCCAGCAGCCAAGTAGCGGCGCCTGGCACAGATACGCAGTATTTT. This encodes CASSQVAAPGTDTQYF.

This clone has a single count. This chain links TRBV6-5 with TRBJ2-1; weak D call: TRBD2 (6 bases). CDR1 is MNHEY and CDR2 is SVGAGI in the germline V gene. This CDR3 is 15 amino acids long. The V gene lost 2 bases and the J gene lost 0 bases, with 8 bases spanning the gap. In DNA form, the CDR3 reads TGTGCCAGCAGTTACGGGGGGAGCTCCTACAATGAGCAGTTCTTC. Its translation: CASSYGGSSYNEQFF.

This clone was seen many times. The rearrangement joins TRBV12-5 to TRBJ1-2, with 8 bases identical to TRBD1. Germline CDR1 LGHNT, CDR2 FRNRAP. V lost 9 bases and J lost 0; bases outside the gene matches: 9. The CDR3 totals 15 residues. The CDR3 bases are TGTGCTAGGAAACTCAGGGGGCGGGCTAACTATGGCTACACCTTC. Translation: CARKLRGRANYGYTF.

This clone was seen just once. The chain employs TRBV4-3 and TRBJ2-2; D is perhaps TRBD1 or TRBD2 (6 bases each). There are 15 residues in the CDR3. The V gene lost 4 bases and the J gene lost 5 bases, with 14 bases spanning the gap. Germline CDR1 LGHNA, CDR2 YSLEER. For the CDR3, the DNA is TGCGCCAGCAGCCCCGAGGGGGGAGAGACCGGGGAGCTGTTTTTT. It codes for CASSPEGGETGELFF.

This clone has just a few counts. The chain has TRBV5-1 and TRBJ1-1, with unresolved D. The length of the CDR3 is 13 residues. Germline V CDR1 and CDR2: SGHRS, YFSETQ. The V and J ends lost 4 bases and 1 base respectively, with 8 bases between them. DNA of the CDR3: TGCGCCAGCAGCATGACAACGAACACTGAAGCTTTCTTT. It translates to CASSMTTNTEAFF.

This clone was picked up a small number of times. The chain is built from TRBV19 and TRBJ2-7; D ambiguous. This CDR3 is 14 amino acids long. In germline, CDR1 is LNHDA, CDR2 SQIVND (reference sequence). Trimming removed 5 bases from V and 6 bases from J, with 17 bases in between. This CDR3 reads CASSSPPEFPEQYF. In DNA form, the CDR3 reads TGTGCCAGTAGTTCCCCCCCGGAGTTTCCCGAGCAGTACTTC.

The chain joins TRBV27 to TRBJ2-6; D is undetermined. Germline lookup yields CDR1 MNHEY and CDR2 SMNVEV (reference sequence). Trimming removed 0 bases from V and 4 bases from J, with 19 bases in between. This CDR3 is built from 19 residues. The CDR3 loop reads CASSLSPRRVWGGANVLTF. In DNA, the CDR3 is TGTGCCAGCAGTTTATCCCCACGCCGCGTCTGGGGAGGGGCCAACGTCCTGACTTTC.

The chain's CDR3 is CASSLALAGTSDTQYF. CDR3 DNA sequence: TGTGCCAGCAGCTTAGCCCTAGCGGGAACATCAGATACGCAGTATTTT. J is TRBJ2-3 and V is TRBV11-2; 9 nucleotides align to TRBD2. This CDR3 is built from 16 residues. Germline loops: CDR1 SGHAT, CDR2 FQNNGV. Trimming cost V 1 base and J 4 bases; bases outside gene matches: 6.

V usage is TRBV2 and J usage is TRBJ1-5; D gene ambiguous. V lost 5 bases and J 3 bases, leaving 14 bases between the germline ends. The germline CDR1 and CDR2 sequences are SNHLY and FYNNEI. This CDR3 is built from 15 residues. CDR3 amino acids: CASSPQVSFNQPQHF. The CDR3 nucleotides read TGTGCCAGCAGTCCCCAGGTTTCTTTCAATCAGCCCCAGCATTTT.

J is TRBJ2-3 and V is TRBV5-4; D ambiguous. Per the germline V gene, CDR1 is SGHNT and CDR2 is YYREEE (reference sequence). The CDR3 loop spans 12 amino acids. The V end was cut by 1 base, the J end by 5 bases, with 5 bases between. CDR3 in amino acids: CASSLYGDTQYF. The CDR3 nucleotides read TGTGCCAGCAGCTTGTACGGAGATACGCAGTATTTT.

J is TRBJ2-1 and V is TRBV5-1, with D uncertain. Germline CDR1 is SGHRS and CDR2 is YFSETQ. This CDR3 spans 14 amino acids. Between the trimmed V and J ends, which lost 4 bases and 10 bases, there was a span of 18 bases. The CDR3 loop reads CASSEYATPGEQFF. The CDR3 DNA reads as TGCGCCAGCAGCGAGTACGCGACCCCCGGCGAGCAGTTCTTC.

CDR3 DNA: TGTGCCAGCAGTCGCAACGGGGGCGGAGAGACCCAGTACTTC. Translating it yields CASSRNGGGETQYF. The chain has TRBV27 and TRBJ2-5; D tentatively fits TRBD1 or TRBD2 (6 bases each). Germline V gene lookup returns CDR1 MNHEY and CDR2 SMNVEV (reference sequence). Trimming left V 5 bases short and J 4 bases short, with 14 bases between. The CDR3 runs to 14 residues.